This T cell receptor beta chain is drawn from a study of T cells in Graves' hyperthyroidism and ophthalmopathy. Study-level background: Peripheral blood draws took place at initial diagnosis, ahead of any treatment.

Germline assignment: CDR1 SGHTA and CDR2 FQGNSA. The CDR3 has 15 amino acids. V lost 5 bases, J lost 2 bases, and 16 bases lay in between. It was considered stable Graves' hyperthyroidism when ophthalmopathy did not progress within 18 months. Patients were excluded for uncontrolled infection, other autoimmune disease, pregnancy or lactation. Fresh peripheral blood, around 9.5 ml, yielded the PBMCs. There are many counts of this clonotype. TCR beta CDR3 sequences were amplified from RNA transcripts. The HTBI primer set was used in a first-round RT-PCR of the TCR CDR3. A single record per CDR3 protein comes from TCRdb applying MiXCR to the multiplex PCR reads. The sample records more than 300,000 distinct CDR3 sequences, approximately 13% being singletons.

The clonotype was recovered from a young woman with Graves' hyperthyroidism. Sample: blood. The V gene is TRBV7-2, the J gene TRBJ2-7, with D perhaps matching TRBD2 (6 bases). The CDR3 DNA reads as TGTGCCAGCAGCCACCAAGCGGGCACAACCTACGAGCAGTACTTC. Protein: CASSHQAGTTYEQYF.